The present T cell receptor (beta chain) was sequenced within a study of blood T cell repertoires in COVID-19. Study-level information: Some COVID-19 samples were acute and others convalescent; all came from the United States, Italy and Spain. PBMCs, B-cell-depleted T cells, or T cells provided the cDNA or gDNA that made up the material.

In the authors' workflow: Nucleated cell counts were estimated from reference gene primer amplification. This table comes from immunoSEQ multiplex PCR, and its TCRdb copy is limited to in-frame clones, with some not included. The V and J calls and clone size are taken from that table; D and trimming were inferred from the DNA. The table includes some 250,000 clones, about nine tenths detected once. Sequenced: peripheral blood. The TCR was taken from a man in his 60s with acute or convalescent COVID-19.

CDR3 region: CASSLSRQREAFF. CDR3 in DNA: TGTGCCAGCAGTTTATCTCGACAAAGGGAAGCTTTCTTT. This chain connects TRBV28 to TRBJ1-1, with D uncertain. Trimming pared 1 base from V and 8 bases from J, leaving 11 bases between. The CDR3 extends over 13 amino acids. From germline, CDR1 is MDHEN and CDR2 SYDVKM.